Shown below are 27 T cell receptor beta chains from a single sample sequenced in a study of cytomegalovirus exposure and HLA in healthy donors. Both 60 Vbeta primers and 13 Jbeta primers went into the PCR. Clones were read by immunoSEQ multiplex PCR, and TCRdb kept only the in-frame ones, dropping some. The sample yields 100,000 to 150,000 clones, roughly 80% seen once. Sequences were obtained from PBMCs. These TCRs come from a woman in her thirties or forties in good health and CMV-seronegative.

This chain links TRBV5-1 with TRBJ1-1; D possibly corresponds to TRBD1 (6 bases). The CDR3 consists of 15 residues. V lost 4 bases to trimming and J lost 0 bases, with 13 bases between them. Germline CDR1 reads SGHRS; CDR2 reads YFSETQ. CDR3 sequence: CASSGGQNMNTEAFF. As DNA, the CDR3 is TGCGCCAGCAGCGGAGGACAGAACATGAACACTGAAGCTTTCTTT. The complete variable domain, with remaining parts taken from reference TRBV5-1 and TRBJ1-1, reads KAGVTQTPRYLIKTRGQQVTLSCSPISGHRSVSWYQQTPGQGLQFLFEYFSETQRNKGNFPGRFSGRQFSNSRSEMNVSTLELGDSALYLCASSGGQNMNTEAFFGQGTRLTVV.

CDR3: CSVAHFAPEARDSPLHF. In nucleotides, the CDR3 is TGCAGCGTCGCCCACTTCGCGCCGGAGGCAAGGGATTCACCCCTCCACTTT. The chain is built from TRBV29-1 and TRBJ1-6, with no clear D. CDR3 length equals 17 residues. V lost 6 bases, J lost 8 bases, and 26 bases lay in between. CDR1 and CDR2 from the germline V gene are SQVTM and ANQGSEA.

This clone was counted only a few times. V usage is TRBV19 and J usage is TRBJ1-2, with 7 nucleotides matching TRBD1. The CDR3 spans 15 residues. Germline V CDR1 and CDR2: LNHDA, SQIVND (reference sequence). Trimming cost V 4 bases and J 2 bases; bases outside gene matches: 7. CDR3 sequence: CASSTLRDRNYGYTF. Here the CDR3 DNA reads TGTGCCAGTAGTACCCTAAGGGACAGAAACTATGGCTACACCTTC.

The V gene is TRBV7-9, the J gene TRBJ2-3, with 7 bases identical to TRBD2. The CDR3 contains 15 residues. Germline assignment: CDR1 SEHNR and CDR2 FQNEAQ (reference sequence). Trimming took 5 bases from V and 1 from J; bases not matched to a gene: 6. The chain's CDR3 is CASSHLAEGTDTQYF. CDR3 in DNA: TGTGCCAGCAGCCATCTAGCGGAGGGCACAGATACGCAGTATTTT.

V and J are TRBV5-5 and TRBJ2-7; D possibly corresponds to TRBD2 (6 bases). The CDR3 runs to 13 residues. The germline V and J ends were trimmed by 3 bases and 4 bases, with 11 bases remaining between them. The germline gives CDR1 SGHKS, CDR2 YYEKEE (reference sequence). CDR3 amino acids: CASSSSVLYEQYF. CDR3 DNA sequence: TGTGCCAGCAGCTCTAGCGTACTATACGAGCAGTACTTC.

The chain couples TRBV4-2 to TRBJ2-5, with D perhaps TRBD2 (5 bases). The CDR3 sequence is 15 residues long. Germline CDR1 is LGHNA and CDR2 is YNFKEQ. V was shortened by 0 bases and J by 1 base, with 9 bases between the two germline ends. Here the CDR3 DNA reads TGTGCCAGCAGCCAAGATCGGGGTGGCCAAGAGACCCAGTACTTC. Its translation is CASSQDRGGQETQYF.

This chain uses TRBV19 with TRBJ2-7; weak D call: TRBD1 (6 bases). The CDR3 length is 14 residues. From germline, CDR1 is LNHDA and CDR2 SQIVND (reference sequence). V was shortened by 4 bases and J by 5 bases, with 15 bases between the two germline ends. In DNA, the CDR3 is TGTGCCAGTAGTACGGGACACAGGAACGACGAGCAGTACTTC. It codes for CASSTGHRNDEQYF.

Only one count was recorded for this clone. V usage is TRBV2 and J usage is TRBJ1-5; no firm D call. Germline V gene data show CDR1 as SNHLY and CDR2 as FYNNEI. V was cut by 6 bases and J by 4 bases, with 10 bases left in between. The CDR3 sequence is 13 residues long. CDR3 region: CASSLDLNQPQHF. DNA for the CDR3: TGTGCCAGCAGCCTAGATTTAAATCAGCCCCAGCATTTT. Using reference TRBV2 and TRBJ1-5 for the parts outside the CDR3, the full variable domain is EPEVTQTPSHQVTQMGQEVILRCVPISNHLYFYWYRQILGQKVEFLVSFYNNEISEKSEIFDDQFSVERPDGSNFTLKIRSTKLEDSAMYFCASSLDLNQPQHFGDGTRLSIL.

This chain uses TRBV10-1 with TRBJ2-1; D perhaps matches TRBD2 (6 bases). Trimming took 4 bases from V and 8 from J, leaving 9 bases between them. Germline lookup yields CDR1 WNHNN and CDR2 SYGVQD (reference sequence). CDR3 size: 12 residues. The CDR3, as DNA: TGCGCCAGCAGTGGGACTATGGATGAGCAGTTCTTC. Amino acid sequence: CASSGTMDEQFF.

This clone was recorded only once. This chain uses TRBV7-9 with TRBJ2-5, with D possibly TRBD1 on 6 matching bases. There are 12 residues in the CDR3. CDR1 SEHNR and CDR2 FQNEAQ come from the germline V gene (reference sequence). The CDR3 reads CSAAGVLETQYF. Written as DNA, the CDR3 is TGTTCCGCGGCAGGGGTCTTAGAGACCCAGTACTTC. Full variable domain (missing parts from reference TRBV7-9 and TRBJ2-5): DTGVSQNPRHKITKRGQNVTFRCDPISEHNRLYWYRQTLGQGPEFLTYFQNEAQLEKSRLLSDRFSAERPKGSFSTLEIQRTEQGDSAMYLCSAAGVLETQYFGPGTRLLVL.

J is TRBJ2-7 and V is TRBV2; D gene uncertain. V gave up 7 bases and J gave up 2 bases, with 6 bases separating them. Germline CDR1 and CDR2: SNHLY and FYNNEI. The CDR3 spans 11 residues. CDR3 coding DNA: TGTGCCAGCAAACATGCCTACGAGCAGTACTTC. Translating it yields CASKHAYEQYF.

The chain couples TRBV27 to TRBJ2-3, with D maybe TRBD2 (5 bases). Trimming pared 7 bases from V and 3 bases from J, leaving 20 bases between. The CDR3 contains 16 residues. Germline CDR1 is MNHEY and CDR2 is SMNVEV (reference sequence). The CDR3 protein is CASTPSGGEWTDTQYF. CDR3 coding DNA: TGTGCCAGCACCCCCTCCGGTGGGGAGTGGACAGATACGCAGTATTTT.

This chain links TRBV7-2 with TRBJ2-1; 8 nucleotides agree with TRBD2. CDR1 and CDR2 (germline): SGHTA, FQGNSA. This CDR3 is 15 amino acids long. J lost 7 bases, V lost 3 bases, and 8 bases had no gene match. The CDR3 here is CASSFLGAGGNEQFF. The CDR3 DNA sequence: TGTGCCAGCAGCTTTCTCGGGGCGGGGGGAAATGAGCAGTTCTTC.

This clone came up a few times. V gene TRBV6-1 combines with J gene TRBJ2-7; possibly TRBD1 for D (5 bases). Germline V gene data show CDR1 as MNHNS and CDR2 as SASEGT. CDR3 length equals 15 residues. Deletions cut 7 bases from V and 6 bases from J, with 22 bases between. The CDR3 region has the DNA TGTGCCAGCACCCCCAGCCTAGGGGCATTAGGCGAGCAGTACTTC. Amino acids: CASTPSLGALGEQYF.

This chain joins TRBV5-8 and TRBJ2-1, with unresolved D. The germline CDR1 and CDR2 sequences are SGHTS and YDEGEE. Between the trimmed V and J ends, which lost 1 base and 9 bases, there was a span of 8 bases. The CDR3 is 12 amino acids. CDR3 coding DNA: TGTGCCAGCAGCTTGATCCAGGTTGAGCAGTTCTTC. It yields the protein CASSLIQVEQFF.

This clone came up a few times. V is TRBV4-3 and J is TRBJ2-7; 9 bases line up with TRBD2. In germline, CDR1 is LGHNA, CDR2 YSLEER. J was trimmed by 3 bases and V by 3 bases; bases with no gene match: 9. This CDR3 spans 16 amino acids. The CDR3 sequence is CASSQGPGLAFYEQYF. DNA of the CDR3: TGCGCCAGCAGCCAGGGACCGGGACTAGCTTTCTACGAGCAGTACTTC.

In its sample, this clone was seen a few times. This sequence joins TRBV18 and TRBJ2-7; 10 bases are a match to TRBD1. V shed 4 bases, J shed 2 bases, and the junction held 14 bases outside the gene matches. CDR3 length: 18 amino acids. CDR1 is KGHSH, CDR2 LQKENI, per germline. The CDR3: CASSLYRRQGAETYEQYF. CDR3 coding DNA: TGTGCCAGCTCACTCTACCGCCGACAGGGGGCTGAGACCTACGAGCAGTACTTC.

V is TRBV19 and J is TRBJ1-1; 7 bases fit TRBD1. Germline V gene data show CDR1 as LNHDA and CDR2 as SQIVND (reference sequence). The CDR3 has 12 amino acids. J was trimmed by 4 bases and V by 8 bases; bases with no gene match: 4. In nucleotides, the CDR3 is TGTGCCAGTCACCAGGGGGGCACTGAAGCTTTCTTT. Residues: CASHQGGTEAFF.

V is TRBV21-1 and J is TRBJ2-1; the table's TRBD2 call for D was not verified on the DNA. TRBV21-1 is shown as a pseudogene. The CDR3 consists of 19 residues. The CDR3 region has the DNA TGTGCCAGCAGCACTGAGACTAGCGGGGGCTATAGCTCCTACAATGAGCAGTTCTTC. Translated: CASSTETSGGYSSYNEQFF.

As regards this clone: The junction departs from the called germline gene at one end, perhaps through a read error. The chain links TRBV6-1 to TRBJ2-6; tentative D call: TRBD1 (5 bases). The length of the CDR3 is 13 residues. Germline loops: CDR1 MNHNS, CDR2 SASEGT. Here the CDR3 reads CASLYSGANGLTF. CDR3 in DNA: TGTGCCAGCTTGTATAGTGGGGCCAACGGCCTGACTTTC.

This chain links TRBV19 with TRBJ2-5; 9 positions match TRBD1. CDR1 LNHDA and CDR2 SQIVND come from the germline V gene (reference sequence). Trimming removed 1 base from V and 5 bases from J; junction bases left unmatched: 11. The CDR3 covers 17 residues. The DNA of the CDR3 is TGTGCCAGTAGTATAGCGCGGCTGCGACAGGGGGGGGAGACCCAGTACTTC. It specifies CASSIARLRQGGETQYF.

About this clone: Other DNA sequences in the same sample also yield this CDR3. This chain joins TRBV19 and TRBJ2-7, with TRBD2 matching over 7 bases. The CDR3 sequence is 14 residues long. Losses at the gene ends were 2 bases for V and 4 bases for J; bases not matched to a gene: 5. Germline V CDR1 and CDR2: LNHDA, SQIVND (reference sequence). CDR3 sequence: CASSIRPGGYEQYF. The CDR3 DNA reads TGTGCCAGTAGTATAAGGCCGGGAGGTTACGAGCAGTACTTC.

The chain recombines TRBV10-3 with TRBJ2-5; D might be TRBD1 (6 bases). The J call may be wrong; the DNA end is better matched by TRBJ2-7. The CDR3 runs 14 residues. Germline-derived CDR1 and CDR2 are ENHRY and SYGVKD. The CDR3 sequence is CAISESTGNYEQYF. As DNA, the CDR3 is TGTGCCATCAGTGAGTCGACAGGTAACTACGAGCAGTACTTC.

The chain uses TRBV7-2 and TRBJ2-1, with 8 bases aligning to TRBD2. The CDR3 is 13 amino acids. CDR1 and CDR2 (germline): SGHTA, FQGNSA. After removal of 8 bases from V and 9 bases from J, the junction contained 9 bases not matched to a gene. The CDR3 coding sequence is TGTGCCAGCGGTTTGGGGGCGGGAGGTGAGCAGTTCTTC. As protein: CASGLGAGGEQFF.

J is TRBJ2-5 and V is TRBV4-1; D might be TRBD1 (5 bases). V lost 1 base, J lost 4 bases, and 25 bases lay in between. Germline V lookup: CDR1 MGHRA, CDR2 YSYEKL. The CDR3 consists of 19 residues. The CDR3 DNA is TGCGCCAGCAGCCAAGGGGTACGCGGACCCAGGGCCGACTTAGAGACCCAGTACTTC. This gives the protein CASSQGVRGPRADLETQYF.

The chain recombines TRBV7-2 with TRBJ1-4; D is unclear. CDR1 SGHTA and CDR2 FQGNSA come from the germline V gene. Deletions cut 5 bases from V and 10 bases from J, with 8 bases between. The CDR3 contains 11 residues. DNA for the CDR3: TGTGCCAGCAGCGGAGGCAGAAAACTGTTTTTT. The encoded protein is CASSGGRKLFF.

This CDR3 is CASSHHGQYNEQFF. CDR3 in DNA: TGCGCCAGCAGCCACCACGGACAGTACAATGAGCAGTTCTTC. The chain employs TRBV4-1 and TRBJ2-1; D may be TRBD1 (6 bases). Trimming removed 3 bases from V and 4 bases from J, with 10 bases in between. The CDR3 has 14 residues. CDR1 and CDR2 from the germline V gene are MGHRA and YSYEKL.